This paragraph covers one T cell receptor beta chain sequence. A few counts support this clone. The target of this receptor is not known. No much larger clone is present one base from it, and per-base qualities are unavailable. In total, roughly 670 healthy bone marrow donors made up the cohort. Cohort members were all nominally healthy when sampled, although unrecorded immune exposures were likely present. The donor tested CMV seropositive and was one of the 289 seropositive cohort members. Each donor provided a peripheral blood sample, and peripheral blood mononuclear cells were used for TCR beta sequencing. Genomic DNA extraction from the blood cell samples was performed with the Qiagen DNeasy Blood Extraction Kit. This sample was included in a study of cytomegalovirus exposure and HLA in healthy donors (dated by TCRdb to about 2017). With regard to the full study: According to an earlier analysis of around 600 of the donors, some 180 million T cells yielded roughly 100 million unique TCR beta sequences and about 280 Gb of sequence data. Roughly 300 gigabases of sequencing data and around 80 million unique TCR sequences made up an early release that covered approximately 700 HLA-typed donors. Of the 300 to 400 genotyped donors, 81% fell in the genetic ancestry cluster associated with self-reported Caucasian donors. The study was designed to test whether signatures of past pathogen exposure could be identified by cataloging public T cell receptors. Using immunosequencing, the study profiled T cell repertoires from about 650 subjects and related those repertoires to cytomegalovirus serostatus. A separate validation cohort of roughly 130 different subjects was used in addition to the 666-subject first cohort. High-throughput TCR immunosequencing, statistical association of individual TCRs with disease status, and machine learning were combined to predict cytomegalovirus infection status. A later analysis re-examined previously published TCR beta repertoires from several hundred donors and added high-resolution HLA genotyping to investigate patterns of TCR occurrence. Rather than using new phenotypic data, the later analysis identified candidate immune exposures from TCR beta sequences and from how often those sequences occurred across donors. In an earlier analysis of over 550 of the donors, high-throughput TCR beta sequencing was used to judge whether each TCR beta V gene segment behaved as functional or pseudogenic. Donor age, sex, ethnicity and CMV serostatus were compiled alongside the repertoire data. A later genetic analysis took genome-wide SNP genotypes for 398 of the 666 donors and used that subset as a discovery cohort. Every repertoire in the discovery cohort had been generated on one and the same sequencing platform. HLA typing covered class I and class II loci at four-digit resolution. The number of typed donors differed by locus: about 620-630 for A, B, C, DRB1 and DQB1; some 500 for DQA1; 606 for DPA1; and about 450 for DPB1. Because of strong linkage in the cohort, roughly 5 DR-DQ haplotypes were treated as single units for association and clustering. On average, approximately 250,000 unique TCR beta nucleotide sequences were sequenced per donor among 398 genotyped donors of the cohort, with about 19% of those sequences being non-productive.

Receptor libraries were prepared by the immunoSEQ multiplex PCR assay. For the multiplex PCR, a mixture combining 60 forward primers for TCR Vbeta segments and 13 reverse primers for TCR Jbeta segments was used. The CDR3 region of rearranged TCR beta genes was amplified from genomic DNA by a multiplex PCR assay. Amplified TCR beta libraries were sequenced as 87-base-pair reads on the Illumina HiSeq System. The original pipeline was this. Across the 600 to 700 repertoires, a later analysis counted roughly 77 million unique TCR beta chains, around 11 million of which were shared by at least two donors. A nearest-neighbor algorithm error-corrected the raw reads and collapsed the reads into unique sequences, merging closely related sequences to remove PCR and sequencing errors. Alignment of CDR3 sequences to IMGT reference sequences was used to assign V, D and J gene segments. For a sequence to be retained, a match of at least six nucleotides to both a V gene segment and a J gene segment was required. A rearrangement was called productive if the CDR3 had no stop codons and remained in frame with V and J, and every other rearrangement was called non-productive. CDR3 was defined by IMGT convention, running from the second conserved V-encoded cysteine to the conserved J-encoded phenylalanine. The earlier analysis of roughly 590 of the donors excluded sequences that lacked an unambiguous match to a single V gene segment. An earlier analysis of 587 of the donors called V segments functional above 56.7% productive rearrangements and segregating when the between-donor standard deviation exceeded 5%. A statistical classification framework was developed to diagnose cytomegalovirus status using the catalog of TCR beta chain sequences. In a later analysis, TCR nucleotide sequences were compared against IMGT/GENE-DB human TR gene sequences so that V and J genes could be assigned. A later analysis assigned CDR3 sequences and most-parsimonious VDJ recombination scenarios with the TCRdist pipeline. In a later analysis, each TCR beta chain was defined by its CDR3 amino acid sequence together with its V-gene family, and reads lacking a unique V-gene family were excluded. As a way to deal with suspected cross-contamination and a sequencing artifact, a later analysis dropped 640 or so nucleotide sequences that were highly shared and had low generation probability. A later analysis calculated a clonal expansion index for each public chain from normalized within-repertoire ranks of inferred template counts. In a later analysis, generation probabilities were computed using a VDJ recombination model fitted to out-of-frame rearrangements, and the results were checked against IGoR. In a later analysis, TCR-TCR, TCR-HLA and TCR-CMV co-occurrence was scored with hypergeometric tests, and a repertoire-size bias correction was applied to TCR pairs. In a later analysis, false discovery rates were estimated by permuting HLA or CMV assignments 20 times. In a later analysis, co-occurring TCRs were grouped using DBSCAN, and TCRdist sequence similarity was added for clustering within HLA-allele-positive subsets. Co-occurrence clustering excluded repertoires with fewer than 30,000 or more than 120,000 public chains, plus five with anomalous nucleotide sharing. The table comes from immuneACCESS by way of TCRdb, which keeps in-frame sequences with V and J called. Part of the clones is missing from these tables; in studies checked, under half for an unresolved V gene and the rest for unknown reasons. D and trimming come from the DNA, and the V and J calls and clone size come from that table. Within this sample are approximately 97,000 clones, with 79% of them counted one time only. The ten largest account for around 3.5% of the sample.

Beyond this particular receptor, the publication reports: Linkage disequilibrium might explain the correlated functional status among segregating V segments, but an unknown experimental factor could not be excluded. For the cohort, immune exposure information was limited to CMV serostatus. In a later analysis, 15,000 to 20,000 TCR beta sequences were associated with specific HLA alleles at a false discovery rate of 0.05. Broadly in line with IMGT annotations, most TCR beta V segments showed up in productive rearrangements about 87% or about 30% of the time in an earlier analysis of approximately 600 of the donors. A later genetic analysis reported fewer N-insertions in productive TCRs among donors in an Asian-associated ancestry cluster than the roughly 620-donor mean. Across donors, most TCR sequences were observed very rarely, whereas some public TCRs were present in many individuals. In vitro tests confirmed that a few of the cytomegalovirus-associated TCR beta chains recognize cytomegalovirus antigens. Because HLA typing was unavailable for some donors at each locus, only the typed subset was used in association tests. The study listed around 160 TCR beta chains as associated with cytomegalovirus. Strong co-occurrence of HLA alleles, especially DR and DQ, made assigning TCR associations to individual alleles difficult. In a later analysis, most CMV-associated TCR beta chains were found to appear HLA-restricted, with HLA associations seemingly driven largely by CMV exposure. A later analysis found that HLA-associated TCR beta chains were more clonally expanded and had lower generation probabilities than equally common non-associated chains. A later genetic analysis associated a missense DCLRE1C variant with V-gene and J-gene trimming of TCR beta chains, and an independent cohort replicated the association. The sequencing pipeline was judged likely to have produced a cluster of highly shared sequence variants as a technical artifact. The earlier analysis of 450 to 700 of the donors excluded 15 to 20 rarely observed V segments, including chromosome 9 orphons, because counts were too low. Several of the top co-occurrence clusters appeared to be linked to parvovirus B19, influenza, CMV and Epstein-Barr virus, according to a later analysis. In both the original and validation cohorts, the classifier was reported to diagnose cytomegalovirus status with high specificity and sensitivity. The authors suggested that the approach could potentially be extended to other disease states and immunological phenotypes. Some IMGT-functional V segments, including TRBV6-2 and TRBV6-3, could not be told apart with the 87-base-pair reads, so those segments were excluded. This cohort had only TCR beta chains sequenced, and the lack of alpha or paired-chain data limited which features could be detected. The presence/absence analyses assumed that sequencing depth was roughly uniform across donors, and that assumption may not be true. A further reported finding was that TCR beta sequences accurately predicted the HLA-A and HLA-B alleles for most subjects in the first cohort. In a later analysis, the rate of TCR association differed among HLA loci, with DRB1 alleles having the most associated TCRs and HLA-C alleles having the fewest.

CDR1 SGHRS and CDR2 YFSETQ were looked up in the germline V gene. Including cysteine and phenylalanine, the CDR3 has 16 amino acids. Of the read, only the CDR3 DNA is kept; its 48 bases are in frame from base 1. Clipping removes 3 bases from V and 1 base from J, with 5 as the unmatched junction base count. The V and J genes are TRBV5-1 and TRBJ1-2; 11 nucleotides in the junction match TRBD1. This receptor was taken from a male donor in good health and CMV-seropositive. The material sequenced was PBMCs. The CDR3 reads CASSSRTGGSNYGYTF. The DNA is TGCGCCAGCAGCTCACGGACAGGGGGCAGTAACTATGGCTACACCTTC.